A single sample gave rise to the 15 T cell receptor beta chains below, sequenced in a study of control samples from healthy donors and cancer patients. Sequencing used immunoSEQ multiplex PCR; TCRdb keeps in-frame clones, though not all of them. Among about 60,000 clones listed, approximately 88% were seen once. The specimen was blood. The receptors stem from a man aged 50 or older in good health.

This chain joins TRBV7-3 and TRBJ2-1; 7 bases align to TRBD1. The CDR3 is 12 residues long. V gave up 5 bases and J gave up 8 bases; unmatched junction bases: 3. Germline V CDR1 and CDR2: SGHTA, FQGTGA. The CDR3 region is CASSTTGDEQFF. The CDR3 region has the DNA TGTGCCAGCAGCACAACAGGGGATGAGCAGTTCTTC.

This chain connects TRBV19 to TRBJ2-7; TRBD2 might be the D (6 bases). The CDR3 sequence is 13 residues long. Per germline, CDR1 LNHDA and CDR2 SQIVND (reference sequence). Trimming stripped 6 bases from V and 1 base from J, with 10 bases between. CDR3 amino acids: CASSTGSSYEQYF. The CDR3 DNA follows: TGTGCCAGTAGCACCGGGAGTTCCTACGAGCAGTACTTC.

Judged by abundance, this clone is large. This chain uses TRBV28 with TRBJ2-1, with a tentative D call TRBD1 (5 bases). There are 13 residues in the CDR3. The ends were cut back, 8 bases at V and 2 bases at J, with 10 bases in the middle. Germline CDR1 reads MDHEN; CDR2 reads SYDVKM. CDR3 protein: CASDSGPYNEQFF. The DNA of the CDR3 is TGTGCCAGCGACAGTGGCCCCTACAATGAGCAGTTCTTC.

This clone showed up just a few times. V is TRBV19 and J is TRBJ1-1; D perhaps matches TRBD1 (5 bases). This CDR3 comprises 14 residues. V was pared by 3 bases and J by 4 bases, with 12 bases between. CDR1 LNHDA and CDR2 SQIVND come from the germline V gene (reference sequence). Here the CDR3 reads CASSIAGSGTEAFF. CDR3 DNA sequence: TGTGCCAGTAGTATCGCAGGGAGTGGCACTGAAGCTTTCTTT.

CDR3 coding DNA: TGTGCCACGAAACGCGGGGGCACCGGGGAGCTGTTTTTT. This translates into CATKRGGTGELFF. The chain employs TRBV7-9 and TRBJ2-2; the match to TRBD2 covers 7 bases. The CDR3 has 13 residues. The germline gives CDR1 SEHNR, CDR2 FQNEAQ (reference sequence). The junction had 6 bases not matched to a gene; V was cut back by 10 bases and J by 4 bases.

V gene TRBV28 combines with J gene TRBJ2-5; TRBD1 agrees at 8 bases. Looked up from germline, CDR1 is MDHEN and CDR2 is SYDVKM. V was clipped by 7 bases and J by 0 bases; unmatched bases: 7. This CDR3 contains 15 residues. CDR3 sequence reads: CASNGQGVYQETQYF. DNA for the CDR3: TGTGCCAGCAATGGACAGGGTGTCTACCAAGAGACCCAGTACTTC.

V gene TRBV7-9 combines with J gene TRBJ1-5, with D hard to call. CDR1 is SEHNR and CDR2 is FQNEAQ in the germline V gene (reference sequence). Trimming removed 5 bases from V and 10 bases from J, with 18 bases in between. This CDR3 contains 14 residues. The CDR3 DNA is TGTGCCAGCAGCCCGCCGGAGGCCGCATCTCCCCAGCATTTT. This sequence encodes CASSPPEAASPQHF.

V is TRBV5-6 and J is TRBJ1-4, with TRBD1 as a possible D gene (5 bases). This CDR3 contains 14 residues. Trimming took off 0 bases at V and 5 bases at J, with 8 bases between the two ends. CDR1 and CDR2 (germline): SGHDT, YYEEEE. Here the CDR3 DNA reads TGTGCCAGCAGCTTGGTGGGGGAAAATGAAAAACTGTTTTTT. It specifies CASSLVGENEKLFF.

V usage is TRBV28 and J usage is TRBJ2-7; possible D gene TRBD2, 7 bases. Trimming stripped 4 bases from V and 7 bases from J, with 17 bases between. Germline CDR1 reads MDHEN; CDR2 reads SYDVKM. The length of the CDR3 is 14 residues. The CDR3 here is CASSSGGASYEQYF. CDR3 DNA: TGTGCCAGCAGTTCGGGGGGCGCTTCTTATGAGCAGTACTTC. Full variable domain (remainder filled in from reference TRBV28 and TRBJ2-7): DVKVTQSSRYLVKRTGEKVFLECVQDMDHENMFWYRQDPGLGLRLIYFSYDVKMKEKGDIPEGYSVSREKKERFSLILESASTNQTSMYLCASSSGGASYEQYFGPGTRLTVT.

The chain employs TRBV28 and TRBJ2-5; TRBD2 matches at 13 bases. CDR1 and CDR2 from the germline V gene are MDHEN and SYDVKM. The J segment lost 6 bases and the V segment lost 6 bases, leaving 10 bases of the junction unmatched. The CDR3 spans 16 residues. As DNA, the CDR3 is TGTGCCAGCAGCCTTTCGACTAGCGGGAGGATCAAGACCCAGTACTTC. Translated, it gives CASSLSTSGRIKTQYF.

The chain couples TRBV6-6 to TRBJ2-2; perhaps D is TRBD1 or TRBD2 (5 bases each). Germline CDR1 is MNHNY and CDR2 is SVGAGI (reference sequence). V lost 11 bases, J lost 1 base, and 11 bases lay in between. This CDR3 contains 13 residues. The CDR3 sequence is CAGRGENTGELFF. The CDR3 nucleotides are TGTGCCGGACGAGGGGAGAACACCGGGGAGCTGTTTTTT.

The chain recombines TRBV28 with TRBJ2-1, with D possibly TRBD1 on 5 matching bases. The ends were cut back, 8 bases at V and 5 bases at J, with 13 bases in the middle. This CDR3 comprises 13 residues. The germline V gene has CDR1 MDHEN and CDR2 SYDVKM. CDR3 region: CASERQWNNEQFF. Here the CDR3 DNA reads TGTGCCAGCGAAAGACAGTGGAACAATGAGCAGTTCTTC.

This sequence joins TRBV28 and TRBJ1-2, with a weak D call TRBD1 (5 bases). Trimming removed 5 bases from V and 6 bases from J, with 16 bases in between. Germline assignment: CDR1 MDHEN and CDR2 SYDVKM. This CDR3 region has 14 residues. The CDR3 DNA follows: TGTGCCAGCAGTCCCATGGGTTCCAGGGATGGCTACACCTTC. Protein product: CASSPMGSRDGYTF.

The chain links TRBV9 to TRBJ2-3; unclear D gene. Looked up from germline, CDR1 is SGDLS and CDR2 is YYNGEE. V was pared by 3 bases and J by 2 bases, with 10 bases between. The CDR3 is 14 amino acids. The CDR3 reads CASSGGSYTDTQYF. CDR3 coding DNA: TGTGCCAGCAGCGGAGGCAGCTACACAGATACGCAGTATTTT.

V is TRBV7-2 and J is TRBJ1-4; D perhaps matches TRBD1 (5 bases). CDR1 SGHTA and CDR2 FQGNSA come from the germline V gene. The CDR3 runs to 14 residues. V gave up 3 bases and J gave up 7 bases, with 12 bases separating them. The CDR3 loop reads CASSLVKGVEKLFF. The CDR3 nucleotides read TGTGCCAGCAGCTTGGTAAAAGGGGTTGAAAAACTGTTTTTT.